This is a list of T cell receptor beta chains from one sample in a study of shared clonotypes between healthy human individuals. Produced via immunoSEQ multiplex PCR; TCRdb's table is partial and in-frame only. The table has 1,500,000 or so clones, approximately 98.5% seen once; the top ten hold approximately 0.4%. The sample was naive CD4+ T cells sorted from blood. Every receptor here comes from a man aged 30-40 years in good health. The CDR3 runs from the conserved cysteine through the conserved F or W. D genes are given only for firm matches. Size values are once, few and many counts, or a class for expanded clones, and some rows have none.

D gene,clone size,V gene,J gene,CDR3 DNA,CDR3 protein
TRBD2,-,TRBV28,TRBJ2-1,TGTGCCAGCAAGGCAGGACTAGTACACAATGAGCAGTTCTTC,CASKAGLVHNEQFF
TRBD2,once,TRBV15,TRBJ2-5,TGTGCCACCAGCAAAGGGACTAGCGGGAGGGCCGGGTTGGAGACCCAGTACTTC,CATSKGTSGRAGLETQYF
-,once,TRBV7-7,TRBJ2-5,TGTGCCAGCAGCTTAGATCGGGGGAGCGGAGAGACCCAGTACTTC,CASSLDRGSGETQYF
-,once,TRBV5-1,TRBJ1-2,TGCGCCAGCAGCTTGGAAGCAGGCTGGGGCTACACCTTC,CASSLEAGWGYTF
TRBD2,-,TRBV27,TRBJ2-7,TGTGCCAGCAGTTTAGCCCCTGGACTAGCGGGAGCGTACGAGCAGTACTTC,CASSLAPGLAGAYEQYF
-,-,TRBV27,TRBJ2-5,TGTGCCAGCAGTTTTCGTAGGGAAGAGACCCAGTACTTC,CASSFRREETQYF
-,-,TRBV10-3,TRBJ1-5,TGTGCCATCAGTGAGGGGGGTGTTCAGCCCCAGCATTTT,CAISEGGVQPQHF
TRBD1,-,TRBV6-6,TRBJ2-1,TGTGCCAGCAGGTCTACAGGGGAGTCCTACAATGAGCAGTTCTTC,CASRSTGESYNEQFF
TRBD2,-,TRBV25-1,TRBJ2-1,TGTGCCAGCAGTGACTCCGGGACTAGCGGTGGCTCCTACAATGAGCAGTTCTTC,CASSDSGTSGGSYNEQFF
TRBD2,-,TRBV7-3,TRBJ2-2,TGTGCCAGCAGCCTTCCACCTGAAGGAGCAAGCGGGATCTATTCCGGGGAGCTGTTTTTT,CASSLPPEGASGIYSGELFF
TRBD2,-,TRBV5-1,TRBJ2-3,TGCGCCAGCAGCCCGGGACTAGCGGGAGCCCCTAGCACAGATACGCAGTATTTT,CASSPGLAGAPSTDTQYF
-,-,TRBV11-2,TRBJ2-7,TGTGCCAGCAGTTGGATTCAGGGATCCTACGAGCAGTACTTC,CASSWIQGSYEQYF
-,-,TRBV19,TRBJ2-1,TGTGCCAGTAGTATTGAGGCTACATACAATGAGCAGTTCTTC,CASSIEATYNEQFF
-,-,TRBV28,TRBJ2-7,TGTGCCAGCAGTTTCGTAGGGCGCAGTGCCTACGAGCAGTACTTC,CASSFVGRSAYEQYF
-,-,TRBV6-1,TRBJ2-7,TGTGCCAGCATCGGACAGCAGACCTCCTACGAGCAGTACTTC,CASIGQQTSYEQYF
TRBD1,-,TRBV5-8,TRBJ1-5,TGTGCCAGCAGCCGGGGACAGGGGCAATTT,CASSRGQGQF
TRBD2,-,TRBV27,TRBJ2-1,TGTGCCAGCGGGACTATCCTTCAGGTGCAGTTCTTC,CASGTILQVQFF
TRBD2,once,TRBV9,TRBJ2-1,TGTGCCAGCAGCGTAGTAGCGGGAGTGAATGAGCAGTTCTTC,CASSVVAGVNEQFF
-,once,TRBV7-8,TRBJ2-1,TGTGCCAGCAGCTTAAGAGAGGGGTACAATGAGCAGTTCTTC,CASSLREGYNEQFF
-,-,TRBV18,TRBJ1-1,TGTGCCAGCTCACCACCGGTTGGGAACACTGAAGCTTTCTTT,CASSPPVGNTEAFF
-,-,TRBV11-3,TRBJ2-5,TGTGCCAGCAGCTTACCGGGGCTAGAGACCCAGTACTTC,CASSLPGLETQYF
-,-,TRBV5-4,TRBJ2-7,TGTGCCAGCAGCTTGGGAGGCAGACGGCCCGAGCAGTACTTC,CASSLGGRRPEQYF
-,-,TRBV5-1,TRBJ1-2,TGCGCCAGCAGCTTGGATCGGGACCGAAGCTATGGCTACACCTTC,CASSLDRDRSYGYTF
-,-,TRBV28,TRBJ2-3,TGTGCCAGCAGTAGGCACAGTGGGGGTGTTGCAGATACGCAGTATTTT,CASSRHSGGVADTQYF
-,-,TRBV29-1,TRBJ2-3,TGCAGCGCAGCAAGAGGGGGGGCTGTGATAGATACGCAGTATTTT,CSAARGGAVIDTQYF
-,-,TRBV7-9,TRBJ1-2,TGTGCCAGCAGCTTTCCCCTAGGGAGAGTCAATGGCTACACCTTC,CASSFPLGRVNGYTF
TRBD2,-,TRBV2,TRBJ2-3,TGTGCCAGAACTAGCGAAGGCACAGATACGCAGTATTTT,CARTSEGTDTQYF
TRBD1,-,TRBV7-9,TRBJ1-5,TGTGCCAGCAGCTTCGGACAGGGGCTTTATAGCAATCAGCCCCAGCATTTT,CASSFGQGLYSNQPQHF
TRBD2,-,TRBV7-2,TRBJ2-7,TGTGCCAGCAGCTTAGCGCGGGAGACGCTCTACGAGCAGTACTTC,CASSLARETLYEQYF
-,-,TRBV6-1,TRBJ2-1,TGTGCCAGCAGTCGGCGGGTTTCCTACAATGAGCAGTTCTTC,CASSRRVSYNEQFF
-,-,TRBV5-1,TRBJ1-4,TGCGCCAGCAGCACAGGGACGGTCTCAACTAATGAAAAACTGTTTTTT,CASSTGTVSTNEKLFF
-,-,TRBV11-3,TRBJ2-2,TGTGCCAGCAGCCGTTCCGGGGAGCTGTTTTTT,CASSRSGELFF
-,-,TRBV5-4,TRBJ2-7,TGTGCCAGCAGCATTGGCGCCCCCCAGGGGGGCTACGAGCAGTACTTC,CASSIGAPQGGYEQYF
-,once,TRBV2,TRBJ1-1,TGTGCCAGCATCTTGGACATGAACACTGAAGCTTTCTTT,CASILDMNTEAFF
-,-,TRBV7-6,TRBJ2-3,TGTGCCAGCAGGGGGGGACACCAGTATTTT,CASRGGHQYF
-,-,TRBV18,TRBJ1-2,TGTGCCAGCTCACAGCTGGACAGCCCCCACTATGGCTACACCTTC,CASSQLDSPHYGYTF
TRBD2,-,TRBV11-3,TRBJ2-1,TGTGCCAGCAGCCAGGGAGGGACTAGCGGGAGCAATGAGCAGTTCTTC,CASSQGGTSGSNEQFF
TRBD2,-,TRBV11-2,TRBJ2-7,TGTGCCAGCAGCTTAGCAGGAGTAGCGGGAGGCCTTCCCTACGAGCAGTACTTC,CASSLAGVAGGLPYEQYF
-,once,TRBV4-1,TRBJ2-5,TGCGCCAGCAGCCAAGATGCGGGTGGGCCTGGGGACTTC,CASSQDAGGPGDF
-,-,TRBV19,TRBJ1-1,TGTGCCAGTAGTCAGGGTTGGAACACTGAAGCTTTCTTT,CASSQGWNTEAFF
-,-,TRBV27,TRBJ2-3,TGTGCCAGCAGTTTCGGGTCAGGGCGCGCAGATACGCAGTATTTT,CASSFGSGRADTQYF
-,-,TRBV5-4,TRBJ2-2,TGTGCCAGCAGCTCTTCCACCGGGGCACTGTTTTTT,CASSSSTGALFF
TRBD1,-,TRBV6-6,TRBJ1-1,TGTGCCAGCAGTTACTCGGGACAGACGAACACTGAAGCTTTCTTT,CASSYSGQTNTEAFF
-,-,TRBV10-2,TRBJ1-1,TGCGCCAGCAGTGGGGGTGACATTCCGGCCTACACTGAAGCTTTCTTT,CASSGGDIPAYTEAFF
TRBD1,-,TRBV29-1,TRBJ2-2,TGCAGCGCTAGGGACAGGGGGTCTGGGGAGCTGTTTTTT,CSARDRGSGELFF
-,-,TRBV14,TRBJ1-5,TGTGCCAGCAGCCAAGAGCCAAGGTGCCATGGGCGCGTAAATCAGCCCCAGCATTTT,CASSQEPRCHGRVNQPQHF
-,-,TRBV2,TRBJ1-5,TGTGCCAGCAGTGAATTCGGGAAGGGTCAGCCCCAGCATTTT,CASSEFGKGQPQHF
TRBD1,-,TRBV25-1,TRBJ1-4,TGTGCCAGCAGTTCCTTGACAGGGACTAATGAAAAACTGTTTTTT,CASSSLTGTNEKLFF
-,once,TRBV18,TRBJ2-3,TGTGCCAGCTCACCGTCGCGGAGCACAGATACGCAGTATTTT,CASSPSRSTDTQYF
TRBD1,-,TRBV9,TRBJ2-5,TGTGCCAGCAGCCCCAGGACAGGGGACCTGGGGGAGACCCAGTACTTC,CASSPRTGDLGETQYF
-,-,TRBV7-6,TRBJ1-1,TGTGCCAGCAGCTTAGCCCTGGGCCTGAACACTGAAGCTTTCTTT,CASSLALGLNTEAFF
TRBD1,once,TRBV7-8,TRBJ2-1,TGTGCCAGCAGCAAATTGGACAGGGGGTCCTACAATGAGCAGTTCTTC,CASSKLDRGSYNEQFF
-,-,TRBV29-1,TRBJ1-1,TGCAGCGTTGTCTGGGGACAATACGGGACTGAAGCTTTCTTT,CSVVWGQYGTEAFF